Listed below are T cell receptor beta chains from one sample, sequenced in a study of blood T cell repertoires in COVID-19. The assay was immunoSEQ multiplex PCR, and TCRdb's table has in-frame clones only and misses some. This sample has a few hundred thousand clones, with about nine tenths found just once. The sample was PBMCs or T cells enriched from blood (not recorded which). The origin of the receptors is a woman aged 18-29 years who had recovered from COVID-19. The CDR3 runs from the conserved cysteine through the conserved F or W. Fields, in order: clone size, D gene, V gene, J gene, CDR3 protein, CDR3 DNA. D genes are given only for firm matches. Clone size is not always given. Where it is, it says once, few, many or a class for expanded clones.

>.|TRBD1|TRBV6-5|TRBJ2-7
CASSLGRTGAPEQYF
TGTGCCAGCAGTTTGGGGAGGACAGGGGCACCCGAGCAGTACTTC
>.|.|TRBV18|TRBJ1-2
CASSQQGDYGYTF
TGTGCCAGCTCACAACAGGGTGACTATGGCTACACCTTC
>.|.|TRBV11-2|TRBJ2-7
CASSSERGQYF
TGTGCCAGCAGCTCCGAACGGGGGCAGTACTTC
>.|.|TRBV30|TRBJ2-4
CAWRGGNIQYF
TGTGCCTGGAGGGGAGGAAACATTCAGTACTTC
>.|.|TRBV11-2|TRBJ2-7
CASRPLRDTYSYEQYF
TGTGCCAGCAGGCCGCTCCGGGACACGTACTCCTACGAGCAGTACTTC
>.|TRBD1|TRBV5-8|TRBJ2-3
CASSLATGVLDTQYF
TGTGCCAGCAGCTTGGCGACAGGGGTCTTAGATACGCAGTATTTT
>.|TRBD1|TRBV19|TRBJ1-1
CASSTGQGFPPLTEAFF
TGTGCCAGTAGTACCGGACAGGGCTTTCCTCCGCTCACTGAAGCTTTCTTT
>few|.|TRBV30|TRBJ2-7
CAWNPDSAPYEQYF
TGTGCCTGGAACCCCGACAGCGCACCCTACGAGCAGTACTTC
>.|.|TRBV6-5|TRBJ1-6
CASSYSAGATSPLHF
TGTGCCAGCAGTTACTCGGCAGGGGCAACTTCACCCCTCCACTTT
>.|TRBD1|TRBV4-1|TRBJ2-7
CASSLDGQGAYEQYF
TGCGCCAGCAGCCTAGATGGACAGGGCGCCTACGAGCAGTACTTC
>.|.|TRBV5-5|TRBJ1-1
CASSRLQGTEAFF
TGTGCCAGCAGCCGGTTACAGGGAACTGAAGCTTTCTTT
>.|.|TRBV30|TRBJ1-3
CAWSYPGGSGNTIYF
TGTGCCTGGAGCTACCCCGGGGGGTCTGGAAACACCATATATTTT
>.|TRBD1|TRBV28|TRBJ1-2
CASRATGDHGYTF
TGTGCCAGCAGGGCAACAGGGGATCATGGCTACACCTTC